The next 13 T cell receptor beta chains were all read from a single sample in a study of regulatory T cells in long-lasting Graves disease. Assembly of TCR beta libraries relied on iRepertoire HTBI primers together with Arm-PCR of CDR3 regions. TCRdb reprocessed the multiplex PCR reads with MiXCR, giving one entry per CDR3 protein. The profile shows 400,000 to 600,000 distinct CDR3 sequences, roughly 21% of them singletons. Time point reported: persistent/refractory GD, antithyroid drugs over 5 years with positive TRAb. RNA extracted from PBMCs served as the sequencing template. Sequences were derived from peripheral blood mononuclear cells (PBMCs), sampled when the disease was refractory, from a patient treated with antithyroid drugs. The receptors come from a female donor with Graves disease.

This clonotype was found many times. The chain recombines TRBV5-6 with TRBJ1-1, with no clear D. Looked up from germline, CDR1 is SGHDT and CDR2 is YYEEEE. CDR3 size: 14 residues. The V end lost 3 bases, the J end lost 1 base, and 10 bases lay between the germline ends. DNA for the CDR3: TGTGCCAGCAGCTACCTCTCGGGGAACACTGAAGCTTTCTTT. This gives the protein CASSYLSGNTEAFF.

This clonotype was seen more than once but under ten times. The rearrangement links TRBV13 to TRBJ2-7; 9 positions match TRBD1. CDR1 is PRHDT, CDR2 FYEKMQ, per germline (reference sequence). This CDR3 contains 15 residues. V was clipped by 5 bases and J by 6 bases; unmatched bases: 11. The CDR3 here is CASSALGTGFGEQYF. The CDR3 DNA is TGTGCCAGCAGCGCCTTAGGGACAGGGTTTGGCGAGCAGTACTTC.

The chain links TRBV7-9 to TRBJ1-1, with D unresolved. Trimming removed 5 bases from V and 4 bases from J, with 14 bases in between. Germline CDR1 SEHNR, CDR2 FQNEAQ (reference sequence). This CDR3 has 14 residues. CDR3 coding DNA: TGTGCCAGCAGCCATGGACTGGGGAGCACTGAAGCTTTCTTT. Its protein is CASSHGLGSTEAFF.

This clonotype turned up a few times. V and J are TRBV7-2 and TRBJ2-7; no definite D call. Trimming left V 1 base short and J 2 bases short, with 9 bases between. This CDR3 is built from 14 residues. The germline CDR1 and CDR2 sequences are SGHTA and FQGNSA. The CDR3 loop reads CASSLETVTYEQYF. As DNA, the CDR3 is TGTGCCAGCAGCTTAGAGACGGTTACCTACGAGCAGTACTTC.

V usage is TRBV9 and J usage is TRBJ2-1; D gene ambiguous. Germline lookup yields CDR1 SGDLS and CDR2 YYNGEE. The V gene lost 0 bases and the J gene lost 6 bases, with 10 bases spanning the gap. The CDR3 consists of 14 residues. CDR3 coding DNA: TGTGCCAGCAGCGTAGTACCGGGCCTCAATGAGCAGTTCTTC. This translates into CASSVVPGLNEQFF. The full variable domain, completed using reference TRBV9 and TRBJ2-1, is DSGVTQTPKHLITATGQRVTLRCSPRSGDLSVYWYQQSLDQGLQFLIQYYNGEERAKGNILERFSAQQFPDLHSELNLSSLELGDSALYFCASSVVPGLNEQFFGPGTRLTVL.

This clonotype was counted ten times or more. The rearrangement links TRBV30 to TRBJ2-7, with D possibly TRBD2 on 6 matching bases. CDR3 length: 12 amino acids. Germline V lookup: CDR1 GTSNPN, CDR2 SVGIG (reference sequence). V lost 5 bases and J 2 bases, leaving 10 bases between the germline ends. Here the CDR3 reads CAWRWGAYEQYF. CDR3 nucleotide sequence: TGTGCCTGGCGATGGGGGGCCTACGAGCAGTACTTC.

This clonotype showed up many times. V and J are TRBV15 and TRBJ1-1, with unresolved D. Trimming stripped 4 bases from V and 0 bases from J, with 6 bases between. The CDR3 sequence is 13 residues long. The germline V gene has CDR1 LNHNV and CDR2 YYDKDF (reference sequence). CDR3 protein: CATSTTLNTEAFF. The CDR3 region has the DNA TGTGCCACCAGCACGACACTGAACACTGAAGCTTTCTTT.

This clonotype occurred a few times. The V call is TRBV27, the J call TRBJ2-7; 12 positions agree with TRBD2. J gave up 0 bases and V 7 bases, and 4 bases lay outside the gene matches. The CDR3 is made up of 15 amino acids. The germline gives CDR1 MNHEY, CDR2 SMNVEV (reference sequence). The CDR3 spells CASKRLAGDSYEQYF. The CDR3 DNA follows: TGTGCCAGCAAACGACTAGCGGGGGACTCCTACGAGCAGTACTTC.

Only one count was recorded for this clonotype. Just one base apart from a much larger clone, this may be a read error. The V gene is TRBV11-2, the J gene TRBJ1-2, with D perhaps TRBD1 (6 bases). The CDR3 has 15 residues. Trimming stripped 5 bases from V and 5 bases from J, with 18 bases between. Germline-derived CDR1 and CDR2 are SGHAT and FQNNGV. The CDR3 DNA reads as TGTGCCAGCAGCACCAACCAGGGGCTTAAGTATGGCTACACCTTC. Translated, it gives CASSTNQGLKYGYTF.

V gene TRBV12-3 or TRBV12-4 combines with J gene TRBJ1-3; D is unresolved. Deletions cut 6 bases from V and 3 bases from J, with 3 bases between. This CDR3 is built from 11 residues. Here the CDR3 reads CASRYGNTIYF. CDR3 nucleotides: TGTGCCAGCAGATATGGAAACACCATATATTTT.

At least ten counts were recorded for this clonotype. The rearrangement joins TRBV10-3 to TRBJ1-5; D is possibly TRBD1 (6 bases). CDR1 ENHRY and CDR2 SYGVKD come from the germline V gene. The CDR3 totals 13 residues. The CDR3 sequence: CASGDGSNQPQHF. In DNA form, the CDR3 reads TGTGCTTCAGGGGACGGGAGCAATCAGCCCCAGCATTTT.

Of note for this clonotype: Sequence at one end of the junction differs from germline and may be a read error. The rearrangement uses TRBV7-8 and TRBJ2-5; D gene ambiguous. The CDR3 spans 13 residues. Germline assignment: CDR1 SGHVS and CDR2 FQNEAQ. CDR3 sequence (DNA): TGTGCCATCAGCTTAGGGTGGCGAGAGACCCAGTACTTC. This sequence encodes CAISLGWRETQYF.

The genes are TRBV3-1 and TRBJ2-1; D call uncertain. V lost 1 base and J 0 bases, leaving 1 base between the germline ends. The germline gives CDR1 LGHDT, CDR2 YNNKEL (reference sequence). The CDR3 has 13 amino acids. DNA for the CDR3: TGTGCCAGCAGCCAAGGCTCCTACAATGAGCAGTTCTTC. It is translated as CASSQGSYNEQFF.